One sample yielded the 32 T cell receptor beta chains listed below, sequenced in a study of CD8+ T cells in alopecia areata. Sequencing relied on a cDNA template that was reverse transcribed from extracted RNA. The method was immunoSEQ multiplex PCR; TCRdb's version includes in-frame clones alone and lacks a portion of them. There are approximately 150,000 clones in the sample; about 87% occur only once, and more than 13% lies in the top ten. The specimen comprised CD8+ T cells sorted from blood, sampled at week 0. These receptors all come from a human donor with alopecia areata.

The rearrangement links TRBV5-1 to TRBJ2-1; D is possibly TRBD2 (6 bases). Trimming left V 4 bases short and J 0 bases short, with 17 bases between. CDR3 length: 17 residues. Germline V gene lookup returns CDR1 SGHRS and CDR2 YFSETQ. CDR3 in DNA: TGCGCCAGCAGCCCCCTCCCTGGAGGGAACTCCTACAATGAGCAGTTCTTC. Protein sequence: CASSPLPGGNSYNEQFF.

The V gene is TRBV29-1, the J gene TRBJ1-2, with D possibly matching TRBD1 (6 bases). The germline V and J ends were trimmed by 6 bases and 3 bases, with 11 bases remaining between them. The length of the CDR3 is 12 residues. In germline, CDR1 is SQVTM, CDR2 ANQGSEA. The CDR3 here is CSVGGEYYGYTF. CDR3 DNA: TGCAGCGTGGGGGGCGAGTACTATGGCTACACCTTC.

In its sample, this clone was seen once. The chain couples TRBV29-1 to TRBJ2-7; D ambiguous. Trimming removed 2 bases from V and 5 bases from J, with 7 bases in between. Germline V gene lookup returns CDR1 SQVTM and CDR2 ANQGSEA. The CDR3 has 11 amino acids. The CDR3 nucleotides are TGCAGCGTTGAAACCCAGGACGAGCAGTACTTC. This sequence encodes CSVETQDEQYF.

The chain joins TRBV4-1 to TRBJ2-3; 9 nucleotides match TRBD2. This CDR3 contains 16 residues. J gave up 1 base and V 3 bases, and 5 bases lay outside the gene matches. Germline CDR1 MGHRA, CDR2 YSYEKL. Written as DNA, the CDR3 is TGCGCCAGCAGCCATAGGACTAGCGACGGCACAGATACGCAGTATTTT. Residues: CASSHRTSDGTDTQYF.

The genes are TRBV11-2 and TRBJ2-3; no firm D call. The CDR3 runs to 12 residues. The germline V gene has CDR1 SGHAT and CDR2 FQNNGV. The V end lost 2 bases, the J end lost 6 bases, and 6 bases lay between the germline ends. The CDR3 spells CASSLYVDTQYF. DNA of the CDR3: TGTGCCAGCAGCTTATATGTGGATACGCAGTATTTT.

The CDR3 DNA reads as TGCAGCGTTACCTGGACAGGGACCTACGAGCAGTACTTC. Amino acid sequence: CSVTWTGTYEQYF. The chain employs TRBV29-1 and TRBJ2-7, with 8 bases identical to TRBD1. Trimming took 5 bases from V and 2 from J; bases not matched to a gene: 5. The CDR3 length is 13 residues. CDR1 and CDR2 (germline): SQVTM, ANQGSEA.

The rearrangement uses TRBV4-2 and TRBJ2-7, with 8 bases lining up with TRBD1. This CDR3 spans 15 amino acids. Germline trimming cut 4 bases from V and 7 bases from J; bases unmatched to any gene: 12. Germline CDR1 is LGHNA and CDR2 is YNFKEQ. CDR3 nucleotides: TGTGCCAGCAGCCCCCCGAGGACAGGGCCTCGGGAGCAGTACTTC. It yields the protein CASSPPRTGPREQYF.

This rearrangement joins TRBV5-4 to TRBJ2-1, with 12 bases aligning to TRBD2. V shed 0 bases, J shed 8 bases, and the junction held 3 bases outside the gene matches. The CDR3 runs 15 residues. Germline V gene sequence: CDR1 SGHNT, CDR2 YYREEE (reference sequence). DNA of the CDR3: TGTGCCAGCAGCTTGGGACTAGCGGGGGATGATGAGCAGTTCTTC. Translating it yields CASSLGLAGDDEQFF. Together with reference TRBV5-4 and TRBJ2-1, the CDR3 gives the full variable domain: ETGVTQSPTHLIKTRGQQVTLRCSSQSGHNTVSWYQQALGQGPQFIFQYYREEENGRGNFPPRFSGLQFPNYSSELNVNALELDDSALYLCASSLGLAGDDEQFFGPGTRLTVL.

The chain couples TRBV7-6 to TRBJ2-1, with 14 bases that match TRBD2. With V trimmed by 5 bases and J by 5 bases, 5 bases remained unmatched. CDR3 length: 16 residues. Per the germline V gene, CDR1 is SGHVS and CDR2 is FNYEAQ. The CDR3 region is CASSRLAGGPDNEQFF. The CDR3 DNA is TGTGCCAGCAGCAGACTAGCGGGAGGGCCTGACAATGAGCAGTTCTTC.

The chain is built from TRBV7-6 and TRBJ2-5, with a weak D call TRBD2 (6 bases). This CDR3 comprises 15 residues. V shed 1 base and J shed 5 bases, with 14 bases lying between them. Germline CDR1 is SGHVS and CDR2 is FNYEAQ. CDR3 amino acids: CASSLGATGEETQYF. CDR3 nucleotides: TGTGCCAGCAGCTTAGGAGCAACGGGAGAGGAGACCCAGTACTTC.

Here the CDR3 reads CASSLLAGGTYEQYF. DNA for the CDR3: TGTGCCAGCAGTCTACTAGCGGGGGGGACCTACGAGCAGTACTTC. V is TRBV7-9 and J is TRBJ2-7, with TRBD2 matching over 13 bases. Germline trimming cut 6 bases from V and 2 bases from J; bases unmatched to any gene: 4. The length of the CDR3 is 15 residues. CDR1 is SEHNR and CDR2 is FQNEAQ in the germline V gene (reference sequence).

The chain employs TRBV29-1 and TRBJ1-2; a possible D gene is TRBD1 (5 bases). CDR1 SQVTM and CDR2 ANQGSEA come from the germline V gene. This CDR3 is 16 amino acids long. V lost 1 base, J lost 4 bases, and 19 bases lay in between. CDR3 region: CSVEGQLAHGGYGYTF. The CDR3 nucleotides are TGCAGCGTTGAAGGACAGCTCGCCCATGGAGGCTATGGCTACACCTTC.

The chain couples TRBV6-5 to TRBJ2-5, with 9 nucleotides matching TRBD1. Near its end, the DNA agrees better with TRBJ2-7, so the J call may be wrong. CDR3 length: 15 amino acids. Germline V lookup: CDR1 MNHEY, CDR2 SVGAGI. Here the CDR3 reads CASSLLGQGFYEQYF. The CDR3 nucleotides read TGTGCCAGCAGTTTACTGGGACAGGGCTTCTACGAGCAGTACTTC.

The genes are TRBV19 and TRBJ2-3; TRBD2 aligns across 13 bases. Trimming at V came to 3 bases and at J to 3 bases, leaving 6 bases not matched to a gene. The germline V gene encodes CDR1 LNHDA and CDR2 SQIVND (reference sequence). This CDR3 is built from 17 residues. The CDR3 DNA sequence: TGTGCCAGTAGTATCCGGACTAGCGGGGGTTTTACAGATACGCAGTATTTT. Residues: CASSIRTSGGFTDTQYF. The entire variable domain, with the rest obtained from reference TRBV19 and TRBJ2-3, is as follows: DGGITQSPKYLFRKEGQNVTLSCEQNLNHDAMYWYRQDPGQGLRLIYYSQIVNDFQKGDIAEGYSVSREKKESFPLTVTSAQKNPTAFYLCASSIRTSGGFTDTQYFGPGTRLTVL.

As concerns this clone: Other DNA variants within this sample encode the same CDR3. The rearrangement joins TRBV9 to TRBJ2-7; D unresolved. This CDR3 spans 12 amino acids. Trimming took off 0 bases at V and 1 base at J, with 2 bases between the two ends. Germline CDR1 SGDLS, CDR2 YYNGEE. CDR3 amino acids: CASSVDSYEQYF. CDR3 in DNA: TGTGCCAGCAGCGTAGATTCCTACGAGCAGTACTTC.

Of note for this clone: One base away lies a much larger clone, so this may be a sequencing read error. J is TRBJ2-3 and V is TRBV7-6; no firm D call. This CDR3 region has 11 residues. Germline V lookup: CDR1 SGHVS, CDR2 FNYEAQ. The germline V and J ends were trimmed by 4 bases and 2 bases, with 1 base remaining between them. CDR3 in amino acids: CASSSTDTQYF. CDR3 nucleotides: TGTGCCAGCAGCTCCACAGATACGCAGTATTTT.

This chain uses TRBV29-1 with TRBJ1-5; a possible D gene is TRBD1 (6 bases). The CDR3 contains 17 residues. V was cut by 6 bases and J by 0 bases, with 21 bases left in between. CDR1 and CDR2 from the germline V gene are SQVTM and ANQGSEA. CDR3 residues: CSVVTGQYGYSNQPQHF. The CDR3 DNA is TGCAGCGTGGTGACAGGTCAATATGGGTATAGCAATCAGCCCCAGCATTTT.

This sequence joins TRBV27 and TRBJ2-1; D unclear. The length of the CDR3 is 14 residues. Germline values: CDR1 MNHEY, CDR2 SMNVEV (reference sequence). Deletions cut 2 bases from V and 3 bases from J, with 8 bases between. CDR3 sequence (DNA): TGTGCCAGCAGTTTAGATAACAGCTACAATGAGCAGTTCTTC. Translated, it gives CASSLDNSYNEQFF.

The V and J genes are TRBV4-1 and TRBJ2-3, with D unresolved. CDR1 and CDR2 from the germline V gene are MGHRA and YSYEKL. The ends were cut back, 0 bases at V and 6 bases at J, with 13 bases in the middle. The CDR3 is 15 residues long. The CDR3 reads CASSQELRRKDTQYF. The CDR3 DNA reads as TGCGCCAGCAGCCAAGAATTACGCCGGAAGGATACGCAGTATTTT.

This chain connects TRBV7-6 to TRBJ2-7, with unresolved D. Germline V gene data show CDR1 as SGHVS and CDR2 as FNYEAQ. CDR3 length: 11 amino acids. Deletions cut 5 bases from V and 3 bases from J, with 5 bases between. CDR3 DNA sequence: TGTGCCAGCAGCCGAGACTACGAGCAGTACTTC. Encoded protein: CASSRDYEQYF.

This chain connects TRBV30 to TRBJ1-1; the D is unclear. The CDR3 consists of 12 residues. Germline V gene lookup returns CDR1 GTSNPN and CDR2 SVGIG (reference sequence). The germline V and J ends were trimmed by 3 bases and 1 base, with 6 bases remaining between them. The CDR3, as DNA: TGTGCCTGGAGAAGAGGGAACACTGAAGCTTTCTTT. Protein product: CAWRRGNTEAFF.

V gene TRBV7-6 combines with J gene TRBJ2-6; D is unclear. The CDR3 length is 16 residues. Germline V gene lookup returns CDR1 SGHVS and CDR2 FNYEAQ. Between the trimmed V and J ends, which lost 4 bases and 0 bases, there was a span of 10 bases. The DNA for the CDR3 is TGTGCCAGCAGCTGGGAAGAAAGCTCTGGGGCCAACGTCCTGACTTTC. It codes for CASSWEESSGANVLTF.

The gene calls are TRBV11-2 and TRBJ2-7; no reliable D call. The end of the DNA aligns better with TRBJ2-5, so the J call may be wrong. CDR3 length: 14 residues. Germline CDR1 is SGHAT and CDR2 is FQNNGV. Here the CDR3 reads CASSMDGFLETQYF. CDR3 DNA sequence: TGTGCCAGCAGCATGGACGGGTTTCTAGAGACCCAGTACTTC.

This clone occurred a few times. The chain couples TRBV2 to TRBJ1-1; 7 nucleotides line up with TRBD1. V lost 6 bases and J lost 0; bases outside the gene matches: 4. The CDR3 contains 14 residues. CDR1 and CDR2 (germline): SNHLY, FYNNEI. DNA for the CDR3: TGTGCCAGCAGGAACAGGGGCTTGAACACTGAAGCTTTCTTT. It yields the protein CASRNRGLNTEAFF.

The CDR3 coding sequence is TGTGCCAGCAGTTTCAGCGGCTCTAGGTACGAGCAGTACTTC. Translation gives CASSFSGSRYEQYF. V is TRBV27 and J is TRBJ2-7; possible D gene TRBD2, 5 bases. In germline, CDR1 is MNHEY, CDR2 SMNVEV (reference sequence). This CDR3 is built from 14 residues. V was shortened by 3 bases and J by 4 bases, with 13 bases between the two germline ends.

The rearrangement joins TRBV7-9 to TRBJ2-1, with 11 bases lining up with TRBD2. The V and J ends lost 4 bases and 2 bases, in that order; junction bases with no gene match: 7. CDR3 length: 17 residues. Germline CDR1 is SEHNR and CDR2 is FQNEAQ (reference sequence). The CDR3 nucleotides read TGTGCCAGCAGCTCGTCTCATAGCGGGGGGGCCTACAATGAGCAGTTCTTC. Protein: CASSSSHSGGAYNEQFF. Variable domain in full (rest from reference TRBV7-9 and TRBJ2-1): DTGVSQNPRHKITKRGQNVTFRCDPISEHNRLYWYRQTLGQGPEFLTYFQNEAQLEKSRLLSDRFSAERPKGSFSTLEIQRTEQGDSAMYLCASSSSHSGGAYNEQFFGPGTRLTVL.

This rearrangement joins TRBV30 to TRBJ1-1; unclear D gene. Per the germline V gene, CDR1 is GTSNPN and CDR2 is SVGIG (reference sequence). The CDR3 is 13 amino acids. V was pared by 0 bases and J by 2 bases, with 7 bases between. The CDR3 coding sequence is TGTGCCTGGAGTGTACCATTTAACACTGAAGCTTTCTTT. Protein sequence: CAWSVPFNTEAFF.

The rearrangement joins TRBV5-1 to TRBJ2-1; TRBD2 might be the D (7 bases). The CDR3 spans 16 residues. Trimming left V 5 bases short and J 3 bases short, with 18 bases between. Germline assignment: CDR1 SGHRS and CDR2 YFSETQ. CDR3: CASRPAGGPFYNEQFF. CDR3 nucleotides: TGCGCCAGCAGGCCTGCCGGGGGGCCATTCTACAATGAGCAGTTCTTC.

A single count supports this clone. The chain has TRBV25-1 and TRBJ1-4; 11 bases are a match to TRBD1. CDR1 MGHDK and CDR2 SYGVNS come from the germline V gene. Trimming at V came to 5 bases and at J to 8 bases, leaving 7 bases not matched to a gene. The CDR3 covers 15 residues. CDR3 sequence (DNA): TGTGCCAGCAGTCCGACCGGGACAGGGGGGGAAAAACTGTTTTTT. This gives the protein CASSPTGTGGEKLFF.

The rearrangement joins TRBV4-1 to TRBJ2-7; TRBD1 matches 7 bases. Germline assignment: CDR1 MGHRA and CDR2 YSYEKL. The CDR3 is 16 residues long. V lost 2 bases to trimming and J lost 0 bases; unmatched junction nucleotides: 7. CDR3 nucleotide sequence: TGCGCCAGCAGCCAAACCCAGGGGGAGAGCTCCTACGAGCAGTACTTC. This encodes CASSQTQGESSYEQYF.

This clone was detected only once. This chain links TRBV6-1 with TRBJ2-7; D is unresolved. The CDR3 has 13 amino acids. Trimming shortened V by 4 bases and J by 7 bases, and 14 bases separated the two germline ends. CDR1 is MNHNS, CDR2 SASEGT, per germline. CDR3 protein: CASSAEGWGEQYF. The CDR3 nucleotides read TGTGCCAGCAGTGCTGAAGGTTGGGGAGAGCAGTACTTC.

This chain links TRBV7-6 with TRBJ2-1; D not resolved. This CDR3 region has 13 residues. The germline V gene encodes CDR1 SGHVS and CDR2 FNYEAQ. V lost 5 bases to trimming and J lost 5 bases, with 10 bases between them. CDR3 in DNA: TGTGCCAGCAGCATCAACCAAGACAATGAGCAGTTCTTC. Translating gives CASSINQDNEQFF.